The rows below give T cell receptor beta chains drawn from one sample of a study of blood T cell repertoires in COVID-19. Method: immunoSEQ multiplex PCR; TCRdb's copy keeps in-frame clones and lacks some. This sample has over 450,000 clones; roughly nine tenths occur once, and the top ten carry under 8.5%. The sequenced material came from peripheral blood. These receptors were taken from a woman between 50 and 59 years old with COVID-19, enrolled during active disease. Each CDR3 is given with its conserved first and last residue. The order of the fields is clone size, J gene, D gene, V gene, CDR3 DNA, CDR3 protein. D genes are given only for firm matches. Clone sizes are given selectively: once, few, many, or a class where the clone is expanded.

abundance: -; j_gene: TRBJ1-1; d_gene: -; v_gene: TRBV30; CDR3nt: TGTGCCTGGATCGGAGGAATGAACACTGAAGCTTTCTTT; CDR3aa: CAWIGGMNTEAFF
abundance: -; j_gene: TRBJ1-1; d_gene: -; v_gene: TRBV6-5; CDR3nt: TGTGCCAGCAGTTACACCAGACGGGGCACTGAAGCTTTCTTT; CDR3aa: CASSYTRRGTEAFF
abundance: few; j_gene: TRBJ1-3; d_gene: -; v_gene: TRBV20-1; CDR3nt: TGCAGTGCTAGTCCAGGGGATTATGGAAACACCATATATTTT; CDR3aa: CSASPGDYGNTIYF
abundance: -; j_gene: TRBJ1-4; d_gene: -; v_gene: TRBV6-5; CDR3nt: TGTGCCAGTACAACTAATGAAAAACTGTTTTTT; CDR3aa: CASTTNEKLFF
abundance: -; j_gene: TRBJ1-6; d_gene: -; v_gene: TRBV5-6; CDR3nt: TGTGCCAGCAGCTTATCTTATTCACCCCTCCACTTT; CDR3aa: CASSLSYSPLHF
abundance: -; j_gene: TRBJ2-1; d_gene: TRBD2; v_gene: TRBV5-6; CDR3nt: TGTGCCAGCAGCGCGGTGGTAGCGGGGGGTTACAATGAGCAGTTCTTC; CDR3aa: CASSAVVAGGYNEQFF
abundance: -; j_gene: TRBJ1-4; d_gene: TRBD1; v_gene: TRBV6-5; CDR3nt: TGTGCCAGCAGGGTCGACAGGGTTGGAAATGAAAAACTGTTTTTT; CDR3aa: CASRVDRVGNEKLFF
abundance: -; j_gene: TRBJ1-2; d_gene: TRBD1; v_gene: TRBV28; CDR3nt: TGTGCCAGCAGCGCACAGGGGAACTATGGCTACACCTTC; CDR3aa: CASSAQGNYGYTF
abundance: -; j_gene: TRBJ2-5; d_gene: TRBD1; v_gene: TRBV15; CDR3nt: TGTGCCACCAGCAGAGAACGGGACAGCTTACGAGAGACCCAGTACTTC; CDR3aa: CATSRERDSLRETQYF
abundance: -; j_gene: TRBJ1-1; d_gene: -; v_gene: TRBV25-1; CDR3nt: TGTGCCAGCAGTGAATTGGGGAGGACTGAAGCTTTCTTT; CDR3aa: CASSELGRTEAFF
abundance: -; j_gene: TRBJ1-5; d_gene: -; v_gene: TRBV10-3; CDR3nt: TGTGCCACGAGACCCGGACAGAACAATCAGCCCCAGCATTTT; CDR3aa: CATRPGQNNQPQHF
abundance: -; j_gene: TRBJ1-1; d_gene: TRBD1; v_gene: TRBV5-1; CDR3nt: TGCGCCAGCAGCTTGGTGGCTAAGGGACAGGGGAACACTGAAGCTTTCTTT; CDR3aa: CASSLVAKGQGNTEAFF
abundance: -; j_gene: TRBJ2-1; d_gene: -; v_gene: TRBV24-1; CDR3nt: TGTGCCACCAGTGATTACGACTCATCCTACAATGAGCAGTTCTTC; CDR3aa: CATSDYDSSYNEQFF
abundance: -; j_gene: TRBJ2-7; d_gene: -; v_gene: TRBV5-1; CDR3nt: TGCGCCAGCAGTCCGAGCTCCTACGAGCAGTACTTC; CDR3aa: CASSPSSYEQYF
abundance: -; j_gene: TRBJ1-2; d_gene: -; v_gene: TRBV27; CDR3nt: TGTGCCAGCAGTACCCACCCCGGAGTCAATGGCTACACCTTC; CDR3aa: CASSTHPGVNGYTF
abundance: -; j_gene: TRBJ1-2; d_gene: -; v_gene: TRBV27; CDR3nt: TGTGCCAGCAGTTCCGCAGGGACATGGATGGGTTATGTTGGCTACACCTTC; CDR3aa: CASSSAGTWMGYVGYTF
abundance: -; j_gene: TRBJ2-7; d_gene: TRBD1; v_gene: TRBV6-5; CDR3nt: TGTGCCAGCAGTTACTCCCTGGGACAGCCCTACGAGCAGTACTTC; CDR3aa: CASSYSLGQPYEQYF
abundance: -; j_gene: TRBJ2-7; d_gene: -; v_gene: TRBV5-4; CDR3nt: TGTGCCAGCAGCTGGGGAGTCACGGACGAGCAGTACTTC; CDR3aa: CASSWGVTDEQYF
abundance: -; j_gene: TRBJ1-1; d_gene: TRBD1; v_gene: TRBV25-1; CDR3nt: TGTGCCAGCAGTGGAACACAGGGGGCGGACACTGAAGCTTTCTTT; CDR3aa: CASSGTQGADTEAFF
abundance: -; j_gene: TRBJ2-7; d_gene: TRBD2; v_gene: TRBV5-1; CDR3nt: TGCGCCAGCAGCTTGGCCACTAGCGGAGACTACGAGCAGTACTTC; CDR3aa: CASSLATSGDYEQYF
abundance: -; j_gene: TRBJ2-6; d_gene: -; v_gene: TRBV2; CDR3nt: TGTGCCACGCAGGTTATTTCTGGGGCCAACGTCCTGACTTTC; CDR3aa: CATQVISGANVLTF
abundance: -; j_gene: TRBJ2-3; d_gene: -; v_gene: TRBV19; CDR3nt: TGTGCCAGTAGTAGTCTCAGCACAGATACGCAGTATTTT; CDR3aa: CASSSLSTDTQYF
abundance: -; j_gene: TRBJ2-1; d_gene: -; v_gene: TRBV9; CDR3nt: TGTGCCAGCAGCGTAGACGGGGGCTCCTACAATGAGCAGTTCTTC; CDR3aa: CASSVDGGSYNEQFF
abundance: few; j_gene: TRBJ1-5; d_gene: TRBD1; v_gene: TRBV19; CDR3nt: TGTGCCAGTAGTAATACAGGGGATGGCAATCAGCCCCAGCATTTT; CDR3aa: CASSNTGDGNQPQHF
abundance: -; j_gene: TRBJ2-1; d_gene: -; v_gene: TRBV5-1; CDR3nt: TGCGCCAGCAGCTACTACCGGGACAACAATGAGCAGTTCTTC; CDR3aa: CASSYYRDNNEQFF
abundance: -; j_gene: TRBJ1-2; d_gene: TRBD1; v_gene: TRBV5-5; CDR3nt: TGTGCCAGCAGCTTGACATTCCAGGGGGCTTATGGCTACACCTTC; CDR3aa: CASSLTFQGAYGYTF
abundance: -; j_gene: TRBJ2-3; d_gene: -; v_gene: TRBV5-4; CDR3nt: TGTGCCAGCAGCCGTGGCCGGACTCTCACAGATACGCAGTATTTT; CDR3aa: CASSRGRTLTDTQYF
abundance: -; j_gene: TRBJ2-2; d_gene: -; v_gene: TRBV3-1/TRBV3-2; CDR3nt: TGTGCCAGCAGCCAACCATACACCGGGGAGCTGTTTTTT; CDR3aa: CASSQPYTGELFF
abundance: -; j_gene: TRBJ2-1; d_gene: TRBD1; v_gene: TRBV7-9; CDR3nt: TGTGCCAGCAGCCTGGGACAGGGTTCTTGGAATGAGCAGTTCTTC; CDR3aa: CASSLGQGSWNEQFF
abundance: -; j_gene: TRBJ2-2; d_gene: TRBD1; v_gene: TRBV6-5; CDR3nt: TGTGCCAGCAGTTACTCGACAGGGGGCATCACCGGGGAGCTGTTTTTT; CDR3aa: CASSYSTGGITGELFF
abundance: -; j_gene: TRBJ2-1; d_gene: -; v_gene: TRBV11-2; CDR3nt: TGTGCCAGCAGCCCGACGGGGACCTACAATGAGCAGTTCTTC; CDR3aa: CASSPTGTYNEQFF
abundance: -; j_gene: TRBJ2-1; d_gene: -; v_gene: TRBV20-1; CDR3nt: TGCAGTGCTAGCGGGGATGAGCAGTTCTTC; CDR3aa: CSASGDEQFF
abundance: -; j_gene: TRBJ1-4; d_gene: -; v_gene: TRBV3-1/TRBV3-2; CDR3nt: TGTGCCAGCAGCCACAGGGGTATGGCAACTAATGAAAAACTGTTTTTT; CDR3aa: CASSHRGMATNEKLFF
abundance: once; j_gene: TRBJ1-5; d_gene: -; v_gene: TRBV7-9; CDR3nt: TGTGCCAGCAGCTTAATGGGAGGAGATTATAGCAATCAGCCCCAGCATTTT; CDR3aa: CASSLMGGDYSNQPQHF
abundance: -; j_gene: TRBJ1-6; d_gene: TRBD1; v_gene: TRBV7-6; CDR3nt: TGTGCCAGCAGCCCCGGGACAGCTTCCTCCTATAATTCACCCCTCCACTTT; CDR3aa: CASSPGTASSYNSPLHF
abundance: -; j_gene: TRBJ2-3; d_gene: -; v_gene: TRBV27; CDR3nt: TGTGCCAGCAGTTTTCGTCATACGCAGTATTTT; CDR3aa: CASSFRHTQYF
abundance: -; j_gene: TRBJ1-6; d_gene: -; v_gene: TRBV5-1; CDR3nt: TGCGCCAGCAGCTCGGGGAGAGGTTCACCCCTCCACTTT; CDR3aa: CASSSGRGSPLHF
abundance: -; j_gene: TRBJ1-3; d_gene: -; v_gene: TRBV5-6; CDR3nt: TGTGCCAGCACCCTGGGGAGCTCTGGAAACACCATATATTTT; CDR3aa: CASTLGSSGNTIYF
abundance: -; j_gene: TRBJ1-1; d_gene: -; v_gene: TRBV12-3/TRBV12-4; CDR3nt: TGTGCCAGCAGTTCACAGGTAGGGCCTGAAGCTTTCTTT; CDR3aa: CASSSQVGPEAFF
abundance: once; j_gene: TRBJ1-4; d_gene: TRBD1; v_gene: TRBV18; CDR3nt: TGTGCCAGCTCACAAGCGTCCCAGGGGGGAAGTGAAAAACTGTTTTTT; CDR3aa: CASSQASQGGSEKLFF
abundance: -; j_gene: TRBJ2-1; d_gene: TRBD1; v_gene: TRBV27; CDR3nt: TGTGCCAGCACCACCTTCGGGGACAGAAGCTACAATGAGCAGTTCTTC; CDR3aa: CASTTFGDRSYNEQFF
abundance: -; j_gene: TRBJ2-5; d_gene: TRBD1; v_gene: TRBV5-5; CDR3nt: TGTGCCAGCAGCTTCTCAGGGGGCTCCGAGACCCAGTACTTC; CDR3aa: CASSFSGGSETQYF
abundance: few; j_gene: TRBJ1-1; d_gene: -; v_gene: TRBV3-1/TRBV3-2; CDR3nt: TGTGCCAGCAGCACTTCATTTGAAGCTTTCTTT; CDR3aa: CASSTSFEAFF
abundance: -; j_gene: TRBJ1-2; d_gene: -; v_gene: TRBV6-5; CDR3nt: TGTGCCAGCAGTTACGCCGGGGGGGTTAAGGGAAGTGGCTACACCTTC; CDR3aa: CASSYAGGVKGSGYTF
abundance: -; j_gene: TRBJ1-2; d_gene: TRBD1; v_gene: TRBV20-1; CDR3nt: TGCAGTGCTAGTGACAGGGTGGGTGGCTACACCTTC; CDR3aa: CSASDRVGGYTF
abundance: -; j_gene: TRBJ1-2; d_gene: -; v_gene: TRBV28; CDR3nt: TGTGCCAGCAGTTTCCCCTATTCCTATGGCTACACCTTC; CDR3aa: CASSFPYSYGYTF
abundance: -; j_gene: TRBJ1-1; d_gene: -; v_gene: TRBV10-2; CDR3nt: TGCGCCAGCAGTGGGCTTTTGAACACTGAAGCTTTCTTT; CDR3aa: CASSGLLNTEAFF
abundance: few; j_gene: TRBJ1-1; d_gene: -; v_gene: TRBV19; CDR3nt: TGTGCCAGTAGTATGGTTAGGGGCACTGAAGCTTTCTTT; CDR3aa: CASSMVRGTEAFF
abundance: -; j_gene: TRBJ1-1; d_gene: TRBD1; v_gene: TRBV10-3; CDR3nt: TGTGCCATCAGCAGAGGGGGCGGCGAAGCTTTCTTT; CDR3aa: CAISRGGGEAFF
abundance: -; j_gene: TRBJ1-2; d_gene: -; v_gene: TRBV3-1/TRBV3-2; CDR3nt: TGTGCCAGCAGCCAAGAGGCACAGCGCTACACCTTC; CDR3aa: CASSQEAQRYTF
abundance: -; j_gene: TRBJ2-1; d_gene: TRBD2; v_gene: TRBV2; CDR3nt: TGTGCCAGCGCTACTAGCGGGGTTATAAATGAGCAGTTCTTC; CDR3aa: CASATSGVINEQFF
abundance: -; j_gene: TRBJ2-7; d_gene: -; v_gene: TRBV7-2; CDR3nt: TGTGCCAGCAGCTTAGTTGGCCGGACAGACGAGCAGTACTTC; CDR3aa: CASSLVGRTDEQYF
abundance: -; j_gene: TRBJ1-1; d_gene: -; v_gene: TRBV19; CDR3nt: TGTGCCAGTAATGTTCCGGGAGGGGGGAACACTGAAGCTTTCTTT; CDR3aa: CASNVPGGGNTEAFF